These 11 T cell receptor beta chains originate from one sample sequenced in a study of a mutant IDH1 vaccine in newly diagnosed glioma. Antigens for these TCRs are unknown. Time point described: week 5, during vaccination. Each dose of the vaccine consisted of 300 ug of mutant IDH1 20-mer peptide, with topical imiquimod. Method: immunoSEQ multiplex PCR; TCRdb's copy keeps in-frame clones and lacks some. The table includes approximately 10,000 clones, roughly 84% detected once. This specimen was PBMCs, taken from a glioma patient whose treatment included an IDH1 peptide vaccine. The source is a woman aged 40-49 years with glioma. Some clones in this sample may be carry-over from other donors' samples.

This clone was seen once. V usage is TRBV18 and J usage is TRBJ1-3; 7 bases align to TRBD1. CDR3 length equals 16 residues. V shed 5 bases and J 4 bases; nucleotides not matched to a gene: 11. Germline CDR1 and CDR2: KGHSH and LQKENI. CDR3 nucleotides: TGTGCCAGCTCAGCCCTGACAGGGAGAACGGGAAACACCATATATTTT. This codes for CASSALTGRTGNTIYF.

The chain uses TRBV20-1 and TRBJ1-1; D may be TRBD1 (5 bases). CDR3 size: 11 residues. Germline V gene data show CDR1 as DFQATT and CDR2 as SNEGSKA (reference sequence). Trimming removed 4 bases from V and 7 bases from J, with 10 bases in between. The CDR3 bases are TGCAGTGCTAATGGGGGATATGAAGCTTTCTTT. This gives the protein CSANGGYEAFF.

The J gene is TRBJ1-4, the V gene TRBV5-8, with D possibly TRBD1 on 5 matching bases. Looked up from germline, CDR1 is SGHTS and CDR2 is YDEGEE. This CDR3 spans 15 amino acids. Between the trimmed V and J ends, which lost 4 bases and 4 bases, there was a span of 14 bases. As DNA, the CDR3 is TGTGCCAGCAGCAACTCAGGGCCTTTTAATGAAAAACTGTTTTTT. Its protein product is CASSNSGPFNEKLFF.

This clone was seen a handful of times. The chain has TRBV29-1 and TRBJ1-4, with D possibly being TRBD1 (6 bases). Germline CDR1 SQVTM, CDR2 ANQGSEA. This CDR3 has 13 residues. V lost 5 bases and J 5 bases, leaving 12 bases between the germline ends. This chain's CDR3 is CSVKPTGNEKLFF. The CDR3 DNA reads TGCAGCGTTAAACCAACAGGGAATGAAAAACTGTTTTTT.

The chain combines TRBV30 with TRBJ2-1; 7 positions agree with TRBD2. The CDR3 loop spans 14 amino acids. V shed 5 bases, J shed 5 bases, and the junction held 9 bases outside the gene matches. Germline assignment: CDR1 GTSNPN and CDR2 SVGIG (reference sequence). CDR3 sequence reads: CAWRKAGLNNEQFF. CDR3 bases: TGTGCCTGGCGAAAGGCGGGACTAAACAATGAGCAGTTCTTC.

The V call is TRBV10-2, the J call TRBJ2-1; 7 nucleotides match TRBD2. With V trimmed by 3 bases and J by 3 bases, 2 bases remained unmatched. The CDR3 is 14 amino acids. Germline V lookup: CDR1 WSHSY, CDR2 SAAADI. The CDR3 sequence: CASSEGGSYNEQFF. The CDR3 bases are TGCGCCAGCAGTGAAGGCGGGAGCTACAATGAGCAGTTCTTC.

The chain joins TRBV13 to TRBJ2-7; the match to TRBD2 covers 13 bases. CDR3 length: 16 amino acids. V lost 5 bases and J lost 2; bases outside the gene matches: 6. The germline V gene encodes CDR1 PRHDT and CDR2 FYEKMQ (reference sequence). Written as DNA, the CDR3 is TGTGCCAGCAGCGCCGGGACTAGCGGGGCAACCTACGAGCAGTACTTC. Translation: CASSAGTSGATYEQYF.

J is TRBJ1-1 and V is TRBV6-5; 9 positions match TRBD1. The germline CDR1 and CDR2 sequences are MNHEY and SVGAGI. Trimming at V came to 5 bases and at J to 0 bases, leaving 1 base not matched to a gene. The CDR3 runs to 14 residues. This CDR3 reads CASSRDRVNTEAFF. The CDR3 region has the DNA TGTGCCAGCAGTCGGGACAGGGTGAACACTGAAGCTTTCTTT.

For the CDR3, the DNA is TGTGCCAGCAGCGGGCGGGACAACAAAAACTACAATGAGCAGTTCTTC. As protein: CASSGRDNKNYNEQFF. V and J are TRBV7-9 and TRBJ2-1; D is possibly TRBD1 or TRBD2 (6 bases each). The CDR3 runs 16 residues. Germline V CDR1 and CDR2: SEHNR, FQNEAQ (reference sequence). Deletions cut 5 bases from V and 3 bases from J, with 17 bases between.

The gene calls are TRBV6-5 and TRBJ1-2; D gene uncertain. CDR3 size: 13 residues. The V gene lost 2 bases and the J gene lost 11 bases, with 15 bases spanning the gap. Germline lookup yields CDR1 MNHEY and CDR2 SVGAGI. CDR3 sequence (DNA): TGTGCCAGCAGTTACCCCCCGGGCCTTCAGTACACCTTC. It encodes CASSYPPGLQYTF.

The V call is TRBV18, the J call TRBJ1-5; 12 bases agree with TRBD1. The V gene end was trimmed by 3 bases and the J gene end by 1 base; junction bases not matched to a gene: 4. The CDR3 runs 17 residues. The germline V gene has CDR1 KGHSH and CDR2 LQKENI. The CDR3 DNA is TGTGCCAGCTCACCGGGACAGGGGGCAGGGAGCAATCAGCCCCAGCATTTT. Its protein is CASSPGQGAGSNQPQHF.